This T cell receptor beta chain was documented in a study of technical replicates of blood from a few donors. Per germline, CDR1 SNHLY and CDR2 FYNNEI. This CDR3 is 15 amino acids long. Trimming took 0 bases from V and 6 from J; bases not matched to a gene: 5. Clones were read by immunoSEQ multiplex PCR, and TCRdb kept only the in-frame ones, dropping some. The sample holds roughly 72,000 clones, 95% to 98% seen once. The sample comprised T cells isolated from PBMCs. This clonotype was sampled from a human donor in good health. This chain connects TRBV2 to TRBJ2-7; 10 bases match TRBD2. CDR3 in DNA: TGTGCCAGCAGTGAAGCGAATCTAGCGGGAGCCGAGCAGTACTTC. Encoded protein: CASSEANLAGAEQYF.